This is a list of T cell receptor beta chains from one sample in a study of Graves' ophthalmopathy and Graves' hyperthyroidism. A single record per CDR3 protein comes from TCRdb applying MiXCR to the multiplex PCR reads. Among about 220,000 distinct CDR3 sequences, about a fifth were seen once, and the ten largest hold roughly 42%. The sample consisted of peripheral blood. The receptors here all came from a woman aged 45 to 65 with Graves' ophthalmopathy. The CDR3 runs from the conserved cysteine through the conserved F or W. D genes are given only for firm matches. A row's size may be missing; if present it is once, few, many or a size class.

clone_size j_call d_call v_call cdr3_aa cdr3_nt
many TRBJ2-5 TRBD1 TRBV7-8 CASSTGEETQYF TGTGCCAGCAGTACAGGGGAAGAGACCCAGTACTTC
many TRBJ2-7 - TRBV15 CATSAGTSYEQYF TGTGCCACCTCCGCAGGCACCTCCTACGAGCAGTACTTC
few TRBJ2-5 TRBD1 TRBV11-2 CASSAITGVGETQYF TGTGCCAGCAGCGCGATAACAGGGGTGGGGGAGACCCAGTACTTC
few TRBJ1-5 - TRBV5-5 CASSGTGGFGNQPQHF TGTGCCAGCAGTGGGACTGGGGGTTTCGGCAATCAGCCCCAGCATTTT
- TRBJ2-2 TRBD2 TRBV9 CASSVLAGDPTGELFF TGTGCCAGCAGCGTTTTAGCGGGAGACCCCACCGGGGAGCTGTTTTTT
many TRBJ2-2 - TRBV27 CASRSSSQGYTGELFF TGTGCCAGCAGGTCCTCATCTCAGGGGTATACCGGGGAGCTGTTTTTT
many TRBJ2-7 - TRBV28 CASSPVGRSSYEQYF TGTGCCAGCAGCCCCGTGGGACGATCTTCCTACGAGCAGTACTTC
many TRBJ2-7 - TRBV6-1 CASSEAPLGEQYF TGTGCCAGCAGTGAAGCACCTCTAGGCGAGCAGTACTTC
few TRBJ1-2 - TRBV12-3/TRBV12-4 CASSPGLPYSGYGYTF TGTGCCAGCAGCCCGGGACTACCCTACTCCGGGTATGGCTACACCTTC
medium-sized TRBJ2-5 - TRBV29-1 CSVEGPLRGETQYF TGCAGCGTTGAAGGCCCCTTGAGAGGAGAGACCCAGTACTTC
many TRBJ1-5 - TRBV19 CASSIQGYQPQHF TGTGCCAGTAGTATCCAGGGGTATCAGCCCCAGCATTTT
- TRBJ1-3 TRBD1 TRBV30 CACTGQSSGNTIYF TGTGCCTGCACGGGACAGAGCTCTGGAAACACCATATATTTT
many TRBJ2-7 - TRBV27 CASSPQGGDHREQYF TGTGCCAGCAGTCCCCAGGGTGGTGACCATCGCGAGCAGTACTTC
- TRBJ1-1 TRBD1 TRBV12-3/TRBV12-4 CASSMRTGSIYTEAFF TGTGCCAGCAGTATGAGGACAGGGTCTATCTACACTGAAGCTTTCTTT
- TRBJ2-7 TRBD1 TRBV19 CASQGAQVRYF TGTGCCAGCCAGGGGGCGCAGGTTCGGTACTTC
- TRBJ2-5 - TRBV6-2/TRBV6-3 CASRPEGDLETQYF TGTGCCAGCAGGCCAGAGGGGGACCTAGAGACCCAGTACTTC
- TRBJ2-7 - TRBV12-5 CASGRLEPYEQYF TGTGCTAGTGGCCGCCTCGAACCCTACGAGCAGTACTTC
many TRBJ1-3 - TRBV7-8 CASSTIPSSGNTIYF TGTGCCAGCAGCACAATCCCTAGCTCTGGAAACACCATATATTTT
- TRBJ1-2 - TRBV28 CASSLDPTGYGYTF TGTGCCAGCAGTTTAGACCCTACAGGGTATGGCTACACCTTC
- TRBJ2-2 - TRBV12-3/TRBV12-4 CASSLTGGLFF TGTGCCAGCAGTTTGACCGGGGGGCTGTTTTTT
once TRBJ1-2 - TRBV28 CASSFREPTYGYTF TGTGCCAGCAGTTTTAGGGAACCTACATATGGCTACACCTTC
- TRBJ2-7 TRBD1 TRBV5-1 CASRRPGTVYEQYF TGCGCCAGCAGACGCCCCGGGACAGTCTACGAGCAGTACTTC
many TRBJ2-6 - TRBV12-3/TRBV12-4 CASSQFSGANVLTF TGTGCCAGCAGTCAATTTTCTGGGGCCAACGTCCTGACTTTC
many TRBJ2-7 TRBD1 TRBV19 CASRTGTGASEQYF TGTGCCAGTAGAACCGGGACAGGGGCCTCCGAGCAGTACTTC
many TRBJ1-1 - TRBV28 CASRVRWNTEAFF TGTGCCAGCAGGGTCAGGTGGAACACTGAAGCTTTCTTT
many TRBJ2-6 - TRBV10-1 CASSEGDTGILTF TGCGCCAGCAGTGAGGGGGACACCGGTATCCTGACTTTC
many TRBJ2-4 - TRBV30 CAWSPGRALAKNIQYF TGTGCCTGGAGCCCCGGAAGGGCACTAGCCAAAAACATTCAGTACTTC
many TRBJ1-6 - TRBV6-5 CASSYRGASRGGNSPLHF TGTGCCAGCAGTTACCGGGGGGCGAGTCGGGGGGGTAATTCACCCCTCCACTTT
many TRBJ2-6 - TRBV11-2 CASSRGPAGANVLTF TGTGCCAGCAGCCGGGGGCCGGCTGGGGCCAACGTCCTGACTTTC
- TRBJ2-7 - TRBV27 CASSTNPYEQYF TGTGCCAGCAGTACTAACCCTTACGAGCAGTACTTC
many TRBJ2-7 - TRBV28 CASSPYGWEEFYEQYF TGTGCCAGCAGCCCTTATGGTTGGGAGGAATTTTACGAGCAGTACTTC
- TRBJ1-6 TRBD1 TRBV27 CASSPNWTGNSPLHF TGTGCCAGCAGCCCGAACTGGACAGGGAACTCACCCCTCCACTTT
- TRBJ1-1 TRBD1 TRBV11-1 CASSPTGARGNTEAFF TGTGCCAGCAGCCCAACAGGGGCGAGGGGGAACACTGAAGCTTTCTTT
many TRBJ2-5 TRBD1 TRBV12-3/TRBV12-4 CASSYRQGLQETQYF TGTGCCAGCAGCTACCGACAGGGGCTCCAAGAGACCCAGTACTTC
many TRBJ1-6 - TRBV2 CASKGQSGSPLHF TGTGCCAGCAAAGGACAGTCAGGATCACCCCTCCACTTT
- TRBJ2-5 TRBD2 TRBV7-8 CASRAKSGRETQYF TGTGCCAGCAGGGCCAAAAGCGGGAGGGAGACCCAGTACTTC
many TRBJ1-5 - TRBV20-1 CSARDLNNQPQHF TGCAGTGCTAGGGACCTTAACAATCAGCCCCAGCATTTT
few TRBJ1-2 - TRBV19 CASSRGTRGGMDYGYTF TGTGCCAGTAGCCGGGGGACAAGGGGCGGTATGGACTATGGCTACACCTTC
many TRBJ2-3 - TRBV12-3/TRBV12-4 CASSPPSWPVTQYF TGTGCCAGCAGCCCCCCTAGTTGGCCTGTCACGCAGTATTTT
many TRBJ2-7 - TRBV7-4 CASSFYDREEQYF TGTGCCAGCAGCTTCTACGACCGCGAGGAGCAGTACTTC
many TRBJ2-6 - TRBV6-2/TRBV6-3 CASRLQGANVLTF TGTGCCAGCAGACTCCAAGGGGCCAACGTCCTGACTTTC
- TRBJ2-7 - TRBV6-1 CASQPLGRDSYEQYF TGTGCCAGCCAACCCTTGGGGCGGGACTCTTACGAGCAGTACTTC
- TRBJ1-2 TRBD1 TRBV10-3 CVISEGASGPGRYGYTF TGTGTCATCAGTGAGGGGGCCTCAGGGCCAGGGAGGTATGGCTACACCTTC
many TRBJ2-7 - TRBV20-1 CSARERHKTTYEQYF TGCAGTGCTAGAGAGAGGCACAAGACCACCTACGAGCAGTACTTC